Listed below are T cell receptor beta chains from one sample, sequenced in a study of blood T cell repertoires in COVID-19. The assay was immunoSEQ multiplex PCR, and TCRdb's table has in-frame clones only and misses some. Seen here are 90,000 to 150,000 clones, 75% to 90% observed once, and the top ten hold 7% to 9%. Sequencing was done on a sample of peripheral blood. Source of these receptors: a human donor in a cohort sampled during active COVID-19. The CDR3 runs from the conserved cysteine through the conserved F or W. Fields, in order: D gene, J gene, V gene, clone size, CDR3 protein, CDR3 DNA. D genes are given only for firm matches. Size values are once, few and many counts, or a class for expanded clones, and some rows have none.

TRBD1 | TRBJ1-5 | TRBV6-2/TRBV6-3 | . | CASTPLNRGNQPQHF | TGTGCCAGCACCCCCCTAAACAGGGGTAATCAGCCCCAGCATTTT
TRBD2 | TRBJ2-3 | TRBV4-1 | . | CASSQGLAGGLVTDTQYF | TGCGCCAGCAGCCAGGGACTAGCGGGGGGGCTTGTCACAGATACGCAGTATTTT
TRBD1 | TRBJ2-3 | TRBV18 | . | CASSPGQAVTDTQYF | TGTGCCAGCTCACCAGGACAGGCCGTGACAGATACGCAGTATTTT
TRBD1 | TRBJ2-2 | TRBV5-1 | . | CASSLGQGAHGELFF | TGCGCCAGCAGCTTGGGTCAGGGGGCACACGGGGAGCTGTTTTTT
. | TRBJ1-1 | TRBV7-3 | . | CASSLMGQGSAEAFF | TGTGCCAGCAGCTTAATGGGGCAGGGATCGGCTGAAGCTTTCTTT
TRBD1 | TRBJ2-2 | TRBV3-1/TRBV3-2 | . | CASSSNWGTGTLNTGELFF | TGTGCCAGCAGCTCCAATTGGGGGACAGGGACCCTGAACACCGGGGAGCTGTTTTTT
TRBD1 | TRBJ2-7 | TRBV9 | . | CASSPNRGLYEQYF | TGTGCCAGCAGCCCAAACAGGGGGCTTTACGAGCAGTACTTC
TRBD1 | TRBJ2-2 | TRBV10-1 | . | CASSEYRGPPGELFF | TGCGCCAGCAGTGAGTACAGGGGCCCGCCCGGGGAGCTGTTTTTT
TRBD1 | TRBJ1-2 | TRBV27 | . | CASSPGTGVFYGYTF | TGTGCCAGCAGTCCGGGGACAGGGGTCTTCTATGGCTACACCTTC
. | TRBJ2-7 | TRBV25-1 | . | CASSEYGLPTAEF | TGTGCCAGCAGTGAATATGGGCTGCCAACCGCCGAGTTC
. | TRBJ1-2 | TRBV5-6 | . | CASSLVRGDYGYTF | TGTGCCAGCAGCTTGGTTCGGGGTGACTATGGCTACACCTTC
TRBD1 | TRBJ2-7 | TRBV19 | . | CASSPRTGSGEQYF | TGTGCCAGTAGTCCCCGGACAGGGTCGGGCGAGCAGTACTTC
. | TRBJ2-3 | TRBV7-2 | few | CASSLWTTGRTDTQYF | TGTGCCAGCAGCTTATGGACAACCGGCCGCACAGATACGCAGTATTTT
. | TRBJ2-1 | TRBV7-9 | . | CASSLVGGVTYNEQFF | TGTGCCAGCAGCTTAGTCGGCGGGGTGACCTACAATGAGCAGTTCTTC
. | TRBJ2-7 | TRBV14 | . | CASSPRTAYEQYF | TGTGCCAGCAGTCCCCGGACAGCCTACGAGCAGTACTTC
. | TRBJ1-2 | TRBV3-1/TRBV3-2 | . | CASSPDRGLGGYTF | TGTGCCAGCAGCCCAGACAGAGGGCTCGGTGGCTACACCTTC
. | TRBJ2-7 | TRBV7-9 | few | CASSLAGTTYEQYF | TGTGCCAGCAGCTTGGCAGGGACAACCTACGAGCAGTACTTC
. | TRBJ2-7 | TRBV27 | . | CASSLRTSSSYEQYF | TGTGCCAGCAGTTTACGAACTAGCAGCTCCTACGAGCAGTACTTC